Sequencing of this T cell receptor (beta chain) was carried out in a study of cytomegalovirus exposure and HLA in healthy donors. Study-wide results and limits: The investigators catalogued 150 to 200 TCR beta chains as cytomegalovirus-associated. With further analysis later on, most CMV-associated TCR beta chains appeared HLA-restricted.

The CDR3 sequence is 15 residues long. Losses at the gene ends were 4 bases for V and 6 bases for J; bases not matched to a gene: 9. Per germline, CDR1 SGDLS and CDR2 YYNGEE. The PCR employed 60 Vbeta primers together with 13 Jbeta primers. Methods used by the authors: The count from a later analysis was some 83 million unique TCR beta chains, 9.5 million to 13 million of them shared. Assay: immunoSEQ multiplex PCR; the TCRdb copy retains only in-frame clones and omits some. That table is the source of V, J and clone size, and D and trimming were worked out from the DNA. Its table lists some 75,000 clones. To note about this clone: Its antigen is not identified.

This receptor was identified in a female donor in good health and CMV-seropositive. V and J are TRBV9 and TRBJ2-1; 8 bases fit TRBD2. Sequencing was performed on PBMCs. CDR3 loop: CASSTSGLGPNEQFF. The CDR3 DNA sequence: TGTGCCAGCAGCACCTCGGGACTAGGCCCCAATGAGCAGTTCTTC.